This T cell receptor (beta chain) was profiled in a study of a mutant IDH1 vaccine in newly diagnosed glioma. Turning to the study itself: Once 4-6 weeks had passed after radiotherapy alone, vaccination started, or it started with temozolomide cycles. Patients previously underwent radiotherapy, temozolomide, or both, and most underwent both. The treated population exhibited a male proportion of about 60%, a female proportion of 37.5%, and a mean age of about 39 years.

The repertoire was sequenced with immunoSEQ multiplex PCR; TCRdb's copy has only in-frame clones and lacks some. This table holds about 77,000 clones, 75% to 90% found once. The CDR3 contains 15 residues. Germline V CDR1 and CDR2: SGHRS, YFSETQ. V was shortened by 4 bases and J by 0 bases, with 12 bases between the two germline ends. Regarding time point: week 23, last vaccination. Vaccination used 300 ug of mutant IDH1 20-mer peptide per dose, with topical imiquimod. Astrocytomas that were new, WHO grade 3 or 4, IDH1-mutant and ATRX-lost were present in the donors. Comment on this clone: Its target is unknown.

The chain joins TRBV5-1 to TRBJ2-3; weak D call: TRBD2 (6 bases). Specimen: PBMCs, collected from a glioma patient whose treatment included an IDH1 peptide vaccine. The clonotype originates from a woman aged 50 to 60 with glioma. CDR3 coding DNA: TGCGCCAGCAGCAGAATAGCGGTTAGCACAGATACGCAGTATTTT. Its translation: CASSRIAVSTDTQYF.